The T cell receptor (beta chain) described here comes from a study of radiotherapy plus CTLA-4 blockade in lung cancer. Across the study: Among patients, approximately 19% showed objective responses, and around 30% had disease control.

General study points: Tumor-derived TCR clones expanded in blood after radiotherapy plus ipilimumab. Dynamics of early blood T cell clones, together with interferon-beta, were reportedly the best predictors of response.

Notes on this clone: The antigen is undetermined.

Sequenced by immunoSEQ multiplex PCR; TCRdb stores in-frame clones only, minus some. The sample has about 56,000 clones, roughly 80% seen once. Chemo-refractory metastatic non-small-cell lung cancer patients underwent focal radiation alongside CTLA-4 blockade with ipilimumab. The sequencing used peripheral blood, collected from a patient treated with radiotherapy plus ipilimumab. The receptor's source is a human donor with non-small cell lung cancer who had a complete response to radiotherapy plus ipilimumab.

This CDR3 is CASSPGYRELFF. CDR3 nucleotides: TGTGCCAGCAGCCCGGGATACAGGGAGCTGTTTTTT. The chain joins TRBV7-9 to TRBJ2-2, with a possible D match to TRBD2 (5 bases). CDR3 length: 12 amino acids. Per the germline V gene, CDR1 is SEHNR and CDR2 is FQNEAQ (reference sequence). The V end lost 5 bases, the J end lost 9 bases, and 10 bases lay between the germline ends. Looking up the rest from reference TRBV7-9 and TRBJ2-2 gives the full variable domain: DTGVSQNPRHKITKRGQNVTFRCDPISEHNRLYWYRQTLGQGPEFLTYFQNEAQLEKSRLLSDRFSAERPKGSFSTLEIQRTEQGDSAMYLCASSPGYRELFFGEGSRLTVL.